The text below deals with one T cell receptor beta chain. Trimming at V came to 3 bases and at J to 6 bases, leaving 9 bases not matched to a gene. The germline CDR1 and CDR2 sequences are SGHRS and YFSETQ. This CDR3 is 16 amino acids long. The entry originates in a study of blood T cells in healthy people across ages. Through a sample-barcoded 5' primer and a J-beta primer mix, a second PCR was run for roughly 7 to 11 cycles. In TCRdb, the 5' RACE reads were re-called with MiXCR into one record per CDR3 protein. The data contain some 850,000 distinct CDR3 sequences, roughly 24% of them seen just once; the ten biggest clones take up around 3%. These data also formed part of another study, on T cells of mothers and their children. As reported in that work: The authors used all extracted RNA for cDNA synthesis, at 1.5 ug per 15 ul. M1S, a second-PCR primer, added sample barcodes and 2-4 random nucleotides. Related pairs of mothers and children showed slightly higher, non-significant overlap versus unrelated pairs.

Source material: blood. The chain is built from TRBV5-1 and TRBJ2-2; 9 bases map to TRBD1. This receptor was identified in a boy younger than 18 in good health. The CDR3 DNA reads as TGCGCCAGCAGCTCGGGACAGGGTAGACGCGCCGGGGAGCTGTTTTTT. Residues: CASSSGQGRRAGELFF. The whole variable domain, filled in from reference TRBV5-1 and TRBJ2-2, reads KAGVTQTPRYLIKTRGQQVTLSCSPISGHRSVSWYQQTPGQGLQFLFEYFSETQRNKGNFPGRFSGRQFSNSRSEMNVSTLELGDSALYLCASSSGQGRRAGELFFGEGSRLTVL.